The following is a TCR beta chain sequence with its context. The data were obtained in a study of blood T cell repertoires in COVID-19. Clones were sequenced by immunoSEQ multiplex PCR, and TCRdb holds only the in-frame ones, with some missing. The repertoire holds some 200,000 clones, approximately 82% seen once, with 12% in the top ten. V shed 4 bases and J 0 bases; nucleotides not matched to a gene: 7. Looked up from germline, CDR1 is SGHRS and CDR2 is YFSETQ. The CDR3 is made up of 16 amino acids. This clonotype originated in a woman aged 40-49 years with acute or convalescent COVID-19. This chain joins TRBV5-1 and TRBJ2-1; 7 bases map to TRBD2. Input material: peripheral blood. The CDR3 sequence is CASSNLKRDSYNEQFF. In nucleotides, the CDR3 is TGCGCCAGCAGCAACCTAAAGCGGGACTCCTACAATGAGCAGTTCTTC.